One and the same sample provided the 15 T cell receptor beta chains below, sequenced in a study of cytomegalovirus exposure and HLA in healthy donors. PCR involved 60 Vbeta and 13 Jbeta primers. Assay used: immunoSEQ multiplex PCR; TCRdb lists only in-frame clones, some missing. Of under 65,000 clones in the sample, around 80% are singletons; the top ten hold about 3.1%. The sample taken for sequencing was PBMCs. These receptors were collected from a middle-aged man in good health and CMV-seronegative.

The chain carries TRBV6-5 and TRBJ1-1; no clear D. The V end was cut by 6 bases, the J end by 4 bases, with 18 bases between. This CDR3 region has 15 residues. Germline assignment: CDR1 MNHEY and CDR2 SVGAGI. CDR3 DNA sequence: TGTGCCAGCAGACAGCCCAGCAACCGGGGCACTGAAGCTTTCTTT. Amino acids: CASRQPSNRGTEAFF.

J is TRBJ2-7 and V is TRBV7-2; 12 bases agree with TRBD2. In germline, CDR1 is SGHTA, CDR2 FQGNSA. This CDR3 is built from 14 residues. The V and J ends lost 5 bases and 5 bases, in that order; junction bases with no gene match: 4. CDR3 in amino acids: CASSTTSGGHEQYF. The CDR3, as DNA: TGTGCCAGCAGCACCACTAGCGGGGGGCACGAGCAGTACTTC.

The chain recombines TRBV27 with TRBJ2-5; TRBD2 matches 12 bases. Germline-derived CDR1 and CDR2 are MNHEY and SMNVEV (reference sequence). J lost 2 bases, V lost 3 bases, and 7 bases had no gene match. This CDR3 spans 17 amino acids. DNA of the CDR3: TGTGCCAGCAGTTTCGGAGGACTAGCGGGGAGACAAGAGACCCAGTACTTC. Translating gives CASSFGGLAGRQETQYF.

The gene calls are TRBV5-6 and TRBJ2-7, with 10 nucleotides matching TRBD2. Trimming removed 4 bases from V and 0 bases from J; junction bases left unmatched: 1. Germline V lookup: CDR1 SGHDT, CDR2 YYEEEE. The CDR3 has 14 amino acids. The CDR3 loop is CASSVAGGSYEQYF. CDR3 coding DNA: TGTGCCAGCAGCGTAGCGGGGGGCTCCTACGAGCAGTACTTC.

This clone was picked up one time. The gene calls are TRBV5-4 and TRBJ2-1, with TRBD2 matching 14 bases. V trimming: 0 bases; J trimming: 7 bases; junction bases outside the gene matches: 3. The CDR3 is 16 residues long. Germline CDR1 and CDR2: SGHNT and YYREEE (reference sequence). DNA of the CDR3: TGTGCCAGCAGCTTGGCGGGACTAGCGGGGGTTAATGAGCAGTTCTTC. Its protein product is CASSLAGLAGVNEQFF.

This chain connects TRBV6-6 to TRBJ2-3; D possibly corresponds to TRBD1 (5 bases). The germline CDR1 and CDR2 sequences are MNHNY and SVGAGI (reference sequence). The CDR3 sequence is 15 residues long. The ends were cut back, 1 base at V and 5 bases at J, with 13 bases in the middle. CDR3 in DNA: TGTGCCAGCAGTTACTTTCAGGGTGGTGAAGATACGCAGTATTTT. Protein product: CASSYFQGGEDTQYF.

The V gene is TRBV6-6, the J gene TRBJ1-2; maybe TRBD1 (5 bases). The CDR3 consists of 12 residues. Germline V CDR1 and CDR2: MNHNY, SVGAGI (reference sequence). V was pared by 4 bases and J by 10 bases, with 13 bases between. In nucleotides, the CDR3 is TGTGCCAGCAGTTCCCAGGCGGGGGACTACACCTTC. This codes for CASSSQAGDYTF.

The rearrangement links TRBV14 to TRBJ1-1, with D possibly matching TRBD1 (5 bases). The V end was cut by 6 bases, the J end by 0 bases, with 8 bases between. Germline V gene sequence: CDR1 SGHDN, CDR2 FVKESK. The CDR3 has 13 amino acids. CDR3 bases: TGTGCCAGCAGTCGACAGATGAACACTGAAGCTTTCTTT. Protein sequence: CASSRQMNTEAFF.

This clone was counted a single time. This chain joins TRBV19 and TRBJ1-2; 8 bases line up with TRBD1. Germline-derived CDR1 and CDR2 are LNHDA and SQIVND (reference sequence). The CDR3 sequence is 14 residues long. The V gene end was trimmed by 5 bases and the J gene end by 7 bases; junction bases not matched to a gene: 9. The CDR3 bases are TGTGCCAGTAGTCGGACAGGGATCGGCTCTGGCTACACCTTC. It yields the protein CASSRTGIGSGYTF.

The CDR3 spells CASSVSWTGATNTGELFF. The CDR3 DNA reads as TGTGCCAGCAGTGTTTCTTGGACAGGCGCAACGAACACCGGGGAGCTGTTTTTT. This chain connects TRBV6-1 to TRBJ2-2; 7 positions agree with TRBD1. The ends lost 4 bases at V and 0 bases at J; junction bases unmatched: 11. Per germline, CDR1 MNHNS and CDR2 SASEGT. The CDR3 loop spans 18 amino acids.

The chain uses TRBV6-6 and TRBJ1-2; 10 bases fit TRBD1. Germline V gives CDR1 MNHNY, CDR2 SVGAGI (reference sequence). This CDR3 region has 14 residues. V was pared by 4 bases and J by 4 bases, with 3 bases of the junction left unmatched. The CDR3, as DNA: TGTGCCAGCAGTTGGGACAGGGGCCCCTATGGCTACACCTTC. Translated, it gives CASSWDRGPYGYTF.

The rearrangement joins TRBV30 to TRBJ1-1; 10 bases line up with TRBD1. Germline V CDR1 and CDR2: GTSNPN, SVGIG (reference sequence). J lost 5 bases, V lost 0 bases, and 6 bases had no gene match. This CDR3 has 15 residues. The CDR3 protein is CAWSVRQGAWTEAFF. Written as DNA, the CDR3 is TGTGCCTGGAGTGTGAGACAGGGGGCTTGGACTGAAGCTTTCTTT.

This chain joins TRBV11-1 and TRBJ2-1; no clear D gene. Trimming removed 3 bases from V and 5 bases from J, with 11 bases in between. This CDR3 has 14 residues. Germline V gene data show CDR1 as SGHAT and CDR2 as FQDESV (reference sequence). In nucleotides, the CDR3 is TGTGCCAGCAGCTTCATACGTTCTAACAATGAGCAGTTCTTC. This translates into CASSFIRSNNEQFF. The whole variable domain, remainder taken from reference TRBV11-1 and TRBJ2-1, is EAEVAQSPRYKITEKSQAVAFWCDPISGHATLYWYRQILGQGPELLVQFQDESVVDDSQLPKDRFSAERLKGVDSTLKIQPAELGDSAMYLCASSFIRSNNEQFFGPGTRLTVL.

V and J are TRBV2 and TRBJ2-3, with TRBD2 identical over 7 bases. The V and J ends lost 8 bases and 0 bases, in that order; junction bases with no gene match: 5. Germline V CDR1 and CDR2: SNHLY, FYNNEI. CDR3 size: 14 residues. This CDR3 reads CASGLAVSTDTQYF. CDR3 nucleotides: TGTGCCAGCGGCCTAGCGGTAAGCACAGATACGCAGTATTTT. Using reference TRBV2 and TRBJ2-3 for the parts outside the CDR3, the full variable domain is EPEVTQTPSHQVTQMGQEVILRCVPISNHLYFYWYRQILGQKVEFLVSFYNNEISEKSEIFDDQFSVERPDGSNFTLKIRSTKLEDSAMYFCASGLAVSTDTQYFGPGTRLTVL.

The J gene is TRBJ2-1, the V gene TRBV5-1, with 7 bases that match TRBD1. The ends lost 4 bases at V and 4 bases at J; junction bases unmatched: 8. Germline V gene data show CDR1 as SGHRS and CDR2 as YFSETQ. The CDR3 is 15 amino acids. DNA for the CDR3: TGCGCCAGCAGCCAACAAACGGGACAGTACAATGAGCAGTTCTTC. Encoded protein: CASSQQTGQYNEQFF. Full variable domain (remainder filled in from reference TRBV5-1 and TRBJ2-1): KAGVTQTPRYLIKTRGQQVTLSCSPISGHRSVSWYQQTPGQGLQFLFEYFSETQRNKGNFPGRFSGRQFSNSRSEMNVSTLELGDSALYLCASSQQTGQYNEQFFGPGTRLTVL.